The 24 T cell receptor beta chains listed next were all sequenced from one sample in a study of shared T cell receptors in the human thymus. Assay used: immunoSEQ multiplex PCR; TCRdb lists only in-frame clones, some missing. The table lists some 700,000 clones, approximately 85% of them singletons, with more than 0.01% in the top ten. The same sample was also used in a study of human thymus T cells.

The source material was thymocytes. These TCRs come from a girl under three years old with a congenital heart defect.

The chain is built from TRBV28 and TRBJ1-5; maybe TRBD1 (6 bases). This CDR3 comprises 13 residues. The V end lost 5 bases, the J end lost 6 bases, and 11 bases lay between the germline ends. Germline CDR1 is MDHEN and CDR2 is SYDVKM. The CDR3 DNA is TGTGCCAGCAGTCAACAGGGTACTCAGCCCCAGCATTTT. Its protein is CASSQQGTQPQHF.

The chain uses TRBV4-3 and TRBJ1-2, with 9 bases fitting TRBD1. J gave up 3 bases and V 1 base, and 18 bases lay outside the gene matches. The CDR3 sequence is 20 residues long. Germline V gives CDR1 LGHNA, CDR2 YSLEER. Here the CDR3 DNA reads TGCGCCAGCAGCCAAGGGATCGAGGGACAGGGTGTGTTTTCCCACTATGGCTACACCTTC. Amino acids: CASSQGIEGQGVFSHYGYTF.

The rearrangement uses TRBV14 and TRBJ1-2, with unresolved D. The CDR3 is made up of 18 amino acids. Trimming shortened V by 0 bases and J by 5 bases, and 22 bases separated the two germline ends. Germline values: CDR1 SGHDN, CDR2 FVKESK. CDR3 nucleotides: TGTGCCAGCAGCCAAGATATAATGTCGGACTTCAACTTGTATGGCTACACCTTC. This gives the protein CASSQDIMSDFNLYGYTF.

In DNA form, the CDR3 reads TGCAGTGCTGGGGCCCGGGTAACGCAGTATTTT. Encoded protein: CSAGARVTQYF. The V call is TRBV20-1, the J call TRBJ2-3, with D possibly matching TRBD1 (5 bases). The CDR3 covers 11 residues. Germline-derived CDR1 and CDR2 are DFQATT and SNEGSKA (reference sequence). Deletions cut 5 bases from V and 9 bases from J, with 12 bases between.

V is TRBV19 and J is TRBJ1-4, with a weak D call TRBD1 (6 bases). Germline V gene data show CDR1 as LNHDA and CDR2 as SQIVND (reference sequence). This CDR3 spans 15 amino acids. Trimming removed 3 bases from V and 4 bases from J, with 12 bases in between. CDR3 sequence (DNA): TGTGCCAGTAGTATCGGGACACTACTTAATGAAAAACTGTTTTTT. This gives the protein CASSIGTLLNEKLFF.

Details on this clone: The same CDR3 can be traced to other DNA sequences in this sample. The chain combines TRBV4-1 with TRBJ1-1; tentative D call: TRBD1 (5 bases). V lost 1 base and J 1 base, leaving 7 bases between the germline ends. This CDR3 spans 14 amino acids. Germline lookup yields CDR1 MGHRA and CDR2 YSYEKL. The CDR3 sequence: CASSQGTKNTEAFF. The CDR3 nucleotides are TGCGCCAGCAGCCAAGGGACAAAGAACACTGAAGCTTTCTTT.

Here the CDR3 reads CASSPRDRGLNEQFF. DNA for the CDR3: TGTGCCAGCAGTCCCCGGGACAGGGGGCTTAATGAGCAGTTCTTC. The rearrangement joins TRBV27 to TRBJ2-1; TRBD1 matches 12 bases. The CDR3 has 15 amino acids. With 5 bases clipped from V and 7 bases from J, the junction kept 6 bases outside the gene matches. The germline V gene encodes CDR1 MNHEY and CDR2 SMNVEV (reference sequence).

This clone turned up a few times. The chain links TRBV18 to TRBJ1-5, with 7 positions matching TRBD1. The CDR3 loop spans 16 amino acids. Germline lookup yields CDR1 KGHSH and CDR2 LQKENI. V dropped 6 bases and J dropped 6; count of bases not matched to a gene: 14. For the CDR3, the DNA is TGTGCCAGCTCGGTCAGGGGGATGTTGGAGGGTCAGCCCCAGCATTTT. This translates into CASSVRGMLEGQPQHF.

For the CDR3, the DNA is TGTGCCAGCTGGGCAGGACAGGGGGAGGAGAACACTGAAGCTTTCTTT. Its protein is CASWAGQGEENTEAFF. J is TRBJ1-1 and V is TRBV2; TRBD1 aligns across 10 bases. The CDR3 contains 16 residues. The ends lost 8 bases at V and 1 base at J; junction bases unmatched: 10. Per the germline V gene, CDR1 is SNHLY and CDR2 is FYNNEI.

The genes are TRBV5-6 and TRBJ1-5; TRBD1 is a possible D gene (5 bases). The CDR3 is 16 amino acids. With 4 bases removed from V and 4 bases from J, the gap between germline ends came to 18 bases. CDR1 is SGHDT and CDR2 is YYEEEE in the germline V gene. The DNA for the CDR3 is TGTGCCAGCAGCACTACAGGCCGAGCTTTTAATCAGCCCCAGCATTTT. Residues: CASSTTGRAFNQPQHF.

CDR3 in DNA: TGTGCTAGTGGTTCCGGACAGGGGGATACGCAGTATTTT. It encodes CASGSGQGDTQYF. This rearrangement joins TRBV12-5 to TRBJ2-3; 9 nucleotides align to TRBD1. The V and J ends lost 4 bases and 6 bases, in that order; junction bases with no gene match: 2. The CDR3 runs 13 residues. Germline lookup yields CDR1 LGHNT and CDR2 FRNRAP.

V usage is TRBV10-3 and J usage is TRBJ1-4; D is unclear. Per germline, CDR1 ENHRY and CDR2 SYGVKD. Trimming took off 0 bases at V and 8 bases at J, with 19 bases between the two ends. The CDR3 is made up of 17 amino acids. CDR3 in DNA: TGTGCCATCAGTGAGTCGTCGAAGCCCACTCGTCGGGAAAAACTGTTTTTT. Its protein product is CAISESSKPTRREKLFF.

The V and J genes are TRBV25-1 and TRBJ1-2, with TRBD1 identical over 7 bases. V lost 2 bases, J lost 5 bases, and 8 bases stayed unmatched. This CDR3 comprises 15 residues. Germline CDR1 and CDR2: MGHDK and SYGVNS. CDR3 DNA sequence: TGTGCCAGCAGTGAAAAGATCACAGGGGAGTATGGCTACACCTTC. It yields the protein CASSEKITGEYGYTF.

The chain couples TRBV5-1 to TRBJ2-2, with 9 bases identical to TRBD1. With V trimmed by 4 bases and J by 4 bases, 8 bases remained unmatched. The CDR3 consists of 16 residues. Germline-derived CDR1 and CDR2 are SGHRS and YFSETQ. The CDR3 DNA reads as TGCGCCAGCAGCCAAGAAACAGGGGGCCTCACCGGGGAGCTGTTTTTT. Translating gives CASSQETGGLTGELFF.

In nucleotides, the CDR3 is TGTGCCACCAGCCGGGGACAGGCCGGGTCGGGCTACACCTTC. It codes for CATSRGQAGSGYTF. The chain combines TRBV15 with TRBJ1-2; 8 bases map to TRBD1. There are 14 residues in the CDR3. The V and J ends lost 5 bases and 8 bases, in that order; junction bases with no gene match: 10. Germline V gene lookup returns CDR1 LNHNV and CDR2 YYDKDF (reference sequence).

This clone was seen a single time. The J gene is TRBJ2-3, the V gene TRBV5-4; possible D gene TRBD2, 7 bases. Trimming left V 5 bases short and J 3 bases short, with 28 bases between. Germline CDR1 is SGHNT and CDR2 is YYREEE (reference sequence). The CDR3 covers 19 residues. The CDR3 region is CASRKRMGGPPLGTDTQYF. CDR3 in DNA: TGTGCCAGCAGGAAGCGAATGGGGGGGCCCCCCCTAGGTACAGATACGCAGTATTTT.

The V call is TRBV6-6, the J call TRBJ2-1; a weak D match, TRBD2 (6 bases). V lost 0 bases and J 7 bases, leaving 10 bases between the germline ends. Germline V gene data show CDR1 as MNHNY and CDR2 as SVGAGI (reference sequence). CDR3 length equals 14 residues. CDR3 in amino acids: CASSYSGGGNEQFF. In DNA form, the CDR3 reads TGTGCCAGCAGTTACTCGGGGGGTGGGAATGAGCAGTTCTTC.

The rearrangement links TRBV9 to TRBJ1-1, with 8 nucleotides matching TRBD1. Losses at the gene ends were 1 base for V and 10 bases for J; bases not matched to a gene: 9. The CDR3 runs to 14 residues. Germline CDR1 SGDLS, CDR2 YYNGEE. CDR3 sequence reads: CASSVTDQDRVAFF. The CDR3, as DNA: TGTGCCAGCAGCGTAACCGACCAGGACAGGGTAGCTTTCTTT.

A single count supports this clone. This chain links TRBV27 with TRBJ2-1, with 7 positions matching TRBD1. This CDR3 comprises 16 residues. Germline V gene sequence: CDR1 MNHEY, CDR2 SMNVEV (reference sequence). J gave up 0 bases and V 5 bases, and 7 bases lay outside the gene matches. The CDR3 spells CASSPGRQGSYNEQFF. The CDR3, as DNA: TGTGCCAGCAGTCCCGGAAGACAGGGCTCCTACAATGAGCAGTTCTTC.

The chain combines TRBV5-6 with TRBJ1-4, with D possibly TRBD1 on 5 matching bases. From germline, CDR1 is SGHDT and CDR2 YYEEEE. The ends were cut back, 4 bases at V and 8 bases at J, with 15 bases in the middle. This CDR3 is built from 14 residues. CDR3 DNA sequence: TGTGCCAGCAGCCAACGGAGGGACGAAGAAAAACTGTTTTTT. Its protein is CASSQRRDEEKLFF.

The rearrangement joins TRBV4-3 to TRBJ1-2, with 7 positions matching TRBD1. Germline V gene data show CDR1 as LGHNA and CDR2 as YSLEER. This CDR3 contains 14 residues. After removal of 1 base from V and 6 bases from J, the junction contained 5 bases not matched to a gene. The CDR3 DNA follows: TGCGCCAGCAGCCAAGGGAGGGGGCGGCATGGCTACACCTTC. It is translated as CASSQGRGRHGYTF.

V is TRBV19 and J is TRBJ2-1, with D perhaps matching TRBD2 (6 bases). V lost 6 bases and J lost 3, with 18 bases in between. The CDR3 is made up of 16 amino acids. Germline V gene sequence: CDR1 LNHDA, CDR2 SQIVND (reference sequence). For the CDR3, the DNA is TGTGCCAGTAGACCGGGGACTCCCCGGATCTACAATGAGCAGTTCTTC. Encoded protein: CASRPGTPRIYNEQFF.

The rearrangement links TRBV4-1 to TRBJ2-7, with a possible D match to TRBD2 (5 bases). CDR1 and CDR2 (germline): MGHRA, YSYEKL. The V end lost 1 base, the J end lost 1 base, and 17 bases lay between the germline ends. The CDR3 covers 17 residues. This chain's CDR3 is CASSQVTLLGGSYEQYF. The CDR3 DNA reads as TGCGCCAGCAGCCAAGTAACACTCTTGGGCGGGTCCTACGAGCAGTACTTC.

This clone has just one count. The V call is TRBV6-6, the J call TRBJ2-3, with 7 bases aligning to TRBD1. Unmatched junction bases numbered 1, after V lost 2 bases and J lost 2 bases. Germline CDR1 MNHNY, CDR2 SVGAGI (reference sequence). CDR3 length: 14 amino acids. CDR3 sequence (DNA): TGTGCCAGCAGTTACGACAGGGCCACAGATACGCAGTATTTT. This sequence encodes CASSYDRATDTQYF.